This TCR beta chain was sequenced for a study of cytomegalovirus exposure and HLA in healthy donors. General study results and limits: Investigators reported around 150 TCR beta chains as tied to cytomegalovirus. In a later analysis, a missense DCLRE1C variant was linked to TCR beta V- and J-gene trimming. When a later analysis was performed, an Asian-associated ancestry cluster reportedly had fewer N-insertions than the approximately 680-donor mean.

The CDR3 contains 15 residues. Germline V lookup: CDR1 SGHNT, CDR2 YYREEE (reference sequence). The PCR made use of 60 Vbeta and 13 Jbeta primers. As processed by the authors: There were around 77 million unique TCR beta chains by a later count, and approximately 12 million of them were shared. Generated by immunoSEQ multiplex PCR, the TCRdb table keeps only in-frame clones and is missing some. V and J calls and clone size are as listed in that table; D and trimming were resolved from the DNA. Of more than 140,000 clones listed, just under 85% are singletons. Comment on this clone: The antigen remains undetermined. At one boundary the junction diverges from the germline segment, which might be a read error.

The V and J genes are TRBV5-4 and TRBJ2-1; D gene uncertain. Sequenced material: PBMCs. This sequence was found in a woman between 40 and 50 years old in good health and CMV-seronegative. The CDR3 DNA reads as TGTGCCAGCAGCTTATCGTCGCATTCCTACGATGAGCAGTTCTTC. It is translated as CASSLSSHSYDEQFF.